These T cell receptor beta chains were read from a single sample in a study of cytomegalovirus exposure and HLA in healthy donors. Some clones are missing from TCRdb's copy, which holds only in-frame ones; the method was immunoSEQ multiplex PCR. This sample lists 200,000 to 250,000 clones; its ten largest clones have around 1.1%. Sequenced input: PBMCs. The receptors derive from a girl aged 2 to 9 in good health and CMV-seropositive. The CDR3 runs from the conserved cysteine through the conserved F or W. The order of the fields is V gene, D gene, J gene, clone size, CDR3 protein, CDR3 DNA. A D gene is named only where the DNA matches it firmly. Clone size is given for some rows only: seen once, a few or many times, or a class if the clone is expanded.

v_call: TRBV5-1
d_call: TRBD1
j_call: TRBJ1-3
clone_size: NA
cdr3_aa: CASSLQGTGNTIYF
cdr3_nt: TGCGCCAGCAGCTTACAGGGGACAGGAAACACCATATATTTT

v_call: TRBV2
d_call: TRBD1
j_call: TRBJ1-2
clone_size: NA
cdr3_aa: CASSLEGATYGYTF
cdr3_nt: TGTGCCAGCAGTCTGGAGGGGGCAACCTATGGCTACACCTTC

v_call: TRBV5-6
d_call: NA
j_call: TRBJ2-6
clone_size: NA
cdr3_aa: CASSLEALGPANVLTF
cdr3_nt: TGTGCCAGCAGCTTAGAAGCTCTGGGGCCGGCCAACGTCCTGACTTTC

v_call: TRBV19
d_call: TRBD1
j_call: TRBJ1-2
clone_size: NA
cdr3_aa: CATFPLDRDTWEGYTF
cdr3_nt: TGTGCCACCTTCCCACTTGACAGGGACACCTGGGAGGGCTACACCTTC

v_call: TRBV11-3
d_call: NA
j_call: TRBJ2-6
clone_size: NA
cdr3_aa: CASSTAGVSGANVLTF
cdr3_nt: TGTGCCAGCAGCACTGCAGGGGTCTCTGGGGCCAACGTCCTGACTTTC

v_call: TRBV27
d_call: TRBD1
j_call: TRBJ2-7
clone_size: NA
cdr3_aa: CASSLRAGTGGREQYF
cdr3_nt: TGTGCCAGCAGTCTACGCGCCGGGACAGGGGGCAGAGAGCAGTACTTC

v_call: TRBV28
d_call: NA
j_call: TRBJ2-7
clone_size: NA
cdr3_aa: CASSLFSQEQYF
cdr3_nt: TGTGCCAGCAGTTTATTCTCGCAGGAGCAGTACTTC

v_call: TRBV9
d_call: NA
j_call: TRBJ2-1
clone_size: NA
cdr3_aa: CASSVAGRNEQFF
cdr3_nt: TGTGCCAGCAGCGTAGCTGGGAGAAATGAGCAGTTCTTC

v_call: TRBV10-3
d_call: NA
j_call: TRBJ2-7
clone_size: NA
cdr3_aa: CASQGRVGGESSYEQYF
cdr3_nt: TGTGCCTCCCAGGGGAGGGTTGGGGGGGAGAGCTCCTACGAGCAGTACTTC

v_call: TRBV6-5
d_call: TRBD1
j_call: TRBJ2-7
clone_size: NA
cdr3_aa: CASKGQNYEQYF
cdr3_nt: TGTGCCTCGAAGGGACAGAACTACGAGCAGTACTTC

v_call: TRBV14
d_call: NA
j_call: TRBJ2-7
clone_size: NA
cdr3_aa: CASSLERRRSLDEQYF
cdr3_nt: TGTGCCAGCAGCCTCGAGAGGAGGAGATCCCTCGACGAGCAGTACTTC

v_call: TRBV6-6
d_call: NA
j_call: TRBJ2-1
clone_size: NA
cdr3_aa: CASSYPTAVNEQFF
cdr3_nt: TGTGCCAGCAGTTACCCCACAGCCGTCAATGAGCAGTTCTTC

v_call: TRBV10-2
d_call: TRBD2
j_call: TRBJ2-7
clone_size: NA
cdr3_aa: CASSEWTSEYEQYF
cdr3_nt: TGCGCCAGCAGTGAGTGGACTAGCGAATACGAGCAGTACTTC

v_call: TRBV28
d_call: NA
j_call: TRBJ2-5
clone_size: NA
cdr3_aa: CASSFGSEEYF
cdr3_nt: TGTGCCAGCAGTTTTGGGTCGGAGGAGTACTTC

v_call: TRBV18
d_call: TRBD1
j_call: TRBJ2-5
clone_size: NA
cdr3_aa: CASSTIQGRQETQYF
cdr3_nt: TGTGCCAGCTCAACGATACAGGGGAGACAAGAGACCCAGTACTTC

v_call: TRBV19
d_call: TRBD1
j_call: TRBJ2-1
clone_size: NA
cdr3_aa: CASSIRPSGQGSEQFF
cdr3_nt: TGTGCCAGTAGTATCCGACCTTCGGGACAGGGGAGTGAGCAGTTCTTC

v_call: TRBV7-2
d_call: TRBD2
j_call: TRBJ2-5
clone_size: NA
cdr3_aa: CASSGGLAGEETQYF
cdr3_nt: TGTGCCAGCAGCGGCGGACTAGCGGGAGAAGAGACCCAGTACTTC

v_call: TRBV19
d_call: NA
j_call: TRBJ2-1
clone_size: NA
cdr3_aa: CATRQAEQFF
cdr3_nt: TGTGCCACCCGGCAGGCGGAGCAGTTCTTC

v_call: TRBV30
d_call: TRBD2
j_call: TRBJ2-5
clone_size: NA
cdr3_aa: CAWSYRLAGGETQYF
cdr3_nt: TGTGCCTGGAGTTATAGACTAGCGGGAGGAGAGACCCAGTACTTC

v_call: TRBV28
d_call: TRBD2
j_call: TRBJ2-7
clone_size: NA
cdr3_aa: CASSLRFGLAGGSTYEQYF
cdr3_nt: TGTGCCAGCAGCCTGAGATTTGGACTAGCGGGAGGTTCCACCTACGAGCAGTACTTC

v_call: TRBV29-1
d_call: TRBD1
j_call: TRBJ1-2
clone_size: NA
cdr3_aa: CSVGWDSGNGYTF
cdr3_nt: TGCAGCGTTGGTTGGGACAGCGGCAATGGCTACACCTTC

v_call: TRBV2
d_call: TRBD2
j_call: TRBJ2-2
clone_size: NA
cdr3_aa: CASRGGRDTGELFF
cdr3_nt: TGTGCCAGCAGAGGCGGGAGAGACACCGGGGAGCTGTTTTTT

v_call: TRBV5-6
d_call: NA
j_call: TRBJ2-7
clone_size: NA
cdr3_aa: CASSPNWRLVGEQYF
cdr3_nt: TGTGCCAGCAGCCCAAATTGGAGACTAGTTGGCGAGCAGTACTTC

v_call: TRBV6-4
d_call: NA
j_call: TRBJ1-1
clone_size: NA
cdr3_aa: CASSESGGTEAFF
cdr3_nt: TGTGCCAGCAGTGAGTCGGGGGGGACTGAAGCTTTCTTT

v_call: TRBV19
d_call: TRBD2
j_call: TRBJ2-7
clone_size: NA
cdr3_aa: CASSRLAGGPRDEQYF
cdr3_nt: TGTGCCAGTAGTAGACTAGCGGGAGGGCCCAGGGACGAGCAGTACTTC

v_call: TRBV6-1
d_call: NA
j_call: TRBJ2-5
clone_size: NA
cdr3_aa: CASSVLGASQETQYF
cdr3_nt: TGTGCCAGCAGTGTTTTAGGGGCGTCCCAAGAGACCCAGTACTTC

v_call: TRBV6-1
d_call: TRBD2
j_call: TRBJ2-7
clone_size: NA
cdr3_aa: CASERGRASYEQYF
cdr3_nt: TGTGCCAGCGAGCGGGGGCGTGCATCTTACGAGCAGTACTTC

v_call: TRBV5-8
d_call: NA
j_call: TRBJ2-2
clone_size: NA
cdr3_aa: CASSLDLRVTGELFF
cdr3_nt: TGTGCCAGCAGCTTGGACCTCAGGGTCACCGGGGAGCTGTTTTTT

v_call: TRBV27
d_call: TRBD2
j_call: TRBJ2-3
clone_size: NA
cdr3_aa: CASSPRLAGSTDTQYF
cdr3_nt: TGTGCCAGCAGTCCACGACTAGCGGGAAGCACAGATACGCAGTATTTT

v_call: TRBV7-9
d_call: TRBD1
j_call: TRBJ2-5
clone_size: medium-sized
cdr3_aa: CASRPNLDRARETQYF
cdr3_nt: TGTGCCAGCAGGCCCAATCTAGACAGGGCTAGGGAGACCCAGTACTTC

v_call: TRBV19
d_call: NA
j_call: TRBJ2-1
clone_size: NA
cdr3_aa: CASSIRAAPYNEQFF
cdr3_nt: TGTGCCAGTAGTATAAGAGCGGCTCCATACAATGAGCAGTTCTTC

v_call: TRBV5-6
d_call: TRBD2
j_call: TRBJ2-3
clone_size: NA
cdr3_aa: CASSLGVLAGTADTQYF
cdr3_nt: TGTGCCAGCAGCTTGGGAGTGCTAGCGGGAACCGCAGATACGCAGTATTTT

v_call: TRBV6-5
d_call: TRBD2
j_call: TRBJ2-1
clone_size: NA
cdr3_aa: CASRSLAGANEQFF
cdr3_nt: TGTGCCAGCAGGTCACTAGCGGGCGCGAATGAGCAGTTCTTC

v_call: TRBV28
d_call: TRBD2
j_call: TRBJ2-1
clone_size: NA
cdr3_aa: CASRVGLAGVKRQFF
cdr3_nt: TGTGCCAGCAGAGTGGGCCTAGCGGGAGTCAAGCGACAGTTCTTC

v_call: TRBV9
d_call: TRBD1
j_call: TRBJ2-2
clone_size: NA
cdr3_aa: CASSLPGQGAGELFF
cdr3_nt: TGTGCCAGCAGCTTGCCGGGACAGGGCGCCGGGGAGCTGTTTTTT

v_call: TRBV19
d_call: NA
j_call: TRBJ2-6
clone_size: NA
cdr3_aa: CASSIEASASGANVLTF
cdr3_nt: TGTGCCAGTAGTATAGAGGCTAGCGCCTCTGGGGCCAACGTCCTGACTTTC

v_call: TRBV6-1
d_call: NA
j_call: TRBJ1-1
clone_size: NA
cdr3_aa: CASSTLQGNTEAFF
cdr3_nt: TGTGCCAGCAGTACACTACAGGGGAACACTGAAGCTTTCTTT

v_call: TRBV10-3
d_call: TRBD2
j_call: TRBJ2-2
clone_size: NA
cdr3_aa: CAISPGTSGRAAGELFF
cdr3_nt: TGTGCCATCAGTCCCGGGACTAGCGGGAGGGCCGCCGGGGAGCTGTTTTTT

v_call: TRBV15
d_call: TRBD1
j_call: TRBJ1-5
clone_size: NA
cdr3_aa: CATSRDYSGTGEGRNQPQHF
cdr3_nt: TGTGCCACCAGCAGAGATTACTCCGGGACAGGGGAGGGTAGAAATCAGCCCCAGCATTTT

v_call: TRBV5-1
d_call: TRBD2
j_call: TRBJ2-7
clone_size: NA
cdr3_aa: CASSPWTGTSVSYEQYF
cdr3_nt: TGCGCCAGCAGCCCTTGGACCGGGACTAGCGTCTCCTACGAGCAGTACTTC

v_call: TRBV27
d_call: TRBD1
j_call: TRBJ1-4
clone_size: NA
cdr3_aa: CASSSRRTGGDTNEKLFF
cdr3_nt: TGTGCCAGCAGTTCCCGGCGGACAGGGGGTGATACTAATGAAAAACTGTTTTTT

v_call: TRBV5-8
d_call: NA
j_call: TRBJ1-1
clone_size: NA
cdr3_aa: CASSFEGNTEAFF
cdr3_nt: TGTGCCAGCAGCTTTGAGGGTAACACTGAAGCTTTCTTT

v_call: TRBV19
d_call: NA
j_call: TRBJ1-4
clone_size: NA
cdr3_aa: CASRPDLTEKLFF
cdr3_nt: TGTGCCAGTAGGCCGGACTTAACTGAAAAACTGTTTTTT

v_call: TRBV29-1
d_call: NA
j_call: TRBJ1-3
clone_size: NA
cdr3_aa: CSAGAYSGNTIYF
cdr3_nt: TGCAGCGCAGGCGCCTACTCTGGAAACACCATATATTTT

v_call: TRBV6-1
d_call: NA
j_call: TRBJ1-5
clone_size: NA
cdr3_aa: CASTWGVGQPQHF
cdr3_nt: TGTGCCAGCACGTGGGGGGTAGGCCAGCCCCAGCATTTT

v_call: TRBV28
d_call: TRBD1
j_call: TRBJ1-2
clone_size: NA
cdr3_aa: CASSLVQGGGYTF
cdr3_nt: TGTGCCAGCAGTTTAGTCCAGGGGGGAGGCTACACCTTC

v_call: TRBV28
d_call: NA
j_call: TRBJ1-5
clone_size: NA
cdr3_aa: CASSHTGWKSNLRDTSSNQPQHF
cdr3_nt: TGTGCCAGCAGTCATACAGGGTGGAAGTCGAACCTTAGAGACACGTCTAGCAATCAGCCCCAGCATTTT

v_call: TRBV6-1
d_call: TRBD1
j_call: TRBJ1-5
clone_size: NA
cdr3_aa: CASREGAWQPQHF
cdr3_nt: TGTGCCAGCAGAGAGGGGGCCTGGCAGCCCCAGCATTTT

v_call: TRBV28
d_call: NA
j_call: TRBJ2-1
clone_size: NA
cdr3_aa: CASSSTGNEQFF
cdr3_nt: TGTGCCAGCAGTTCCACAGGGAATGAGCAGTTCTTC

v_call: TRBV19
d_call: TRBD2
j_call: TRBJ2-7
clone_size: NA
cdr3_aa: CASSFSGSNEQYF
cdr3_nt: TGTGCCAGTAGTTTTAGCGGGAGTAACGAGCAGTACTTC

v_call: TRBV7-9
d_call: TRBD1
j_call: TRBJ2-7
clone_size: NA
cdr3_aa: CASSGRPHGTGGKTYEQYF
cdr3_nt: TGTGCCAGCAGCGGACGGCCCCACGGAACAGGGGGAAAAACCTACGAGCAGTACTTC

v_call: TRBV28
d_call: TRBD2
j_call: TRBJ2-3
clone_size: NA
cdr3_aa: CASSPSGPGADTQYF
cdr3_nt: TGTGCCAGCAGCCCTAGCGGGCCGGGCGCAGATACGCAGTATTTT